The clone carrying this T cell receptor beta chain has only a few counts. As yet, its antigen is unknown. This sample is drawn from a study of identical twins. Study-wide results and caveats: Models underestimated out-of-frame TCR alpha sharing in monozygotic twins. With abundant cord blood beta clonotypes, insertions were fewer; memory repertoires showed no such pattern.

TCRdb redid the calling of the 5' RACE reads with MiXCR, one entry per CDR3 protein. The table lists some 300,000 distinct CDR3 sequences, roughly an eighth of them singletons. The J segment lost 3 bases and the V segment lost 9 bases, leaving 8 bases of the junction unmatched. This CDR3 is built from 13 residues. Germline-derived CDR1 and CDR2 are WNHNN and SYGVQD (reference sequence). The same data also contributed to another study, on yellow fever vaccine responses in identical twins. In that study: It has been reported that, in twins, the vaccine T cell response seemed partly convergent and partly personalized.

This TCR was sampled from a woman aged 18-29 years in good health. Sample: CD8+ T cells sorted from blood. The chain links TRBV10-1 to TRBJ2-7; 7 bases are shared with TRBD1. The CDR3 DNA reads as TGCGCCAGACCGACAGGGTTCCGCTACGAGCAGTACTTC. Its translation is CARPTGFRYEQYF.